The 18 T cell receptor beta chains given below trace back to one sample, sequenced in a study of CD8 T cells in ankylosing spondylitis. TCRdb re-called the 5' RACE reads through MiXCR, storing one row per CDR3 protein. Seen here are 200,000 to 300,000 distinct CDR3 sequences, roughly a tenth observed once, and the top ten hold 2.6%. The sample comprised blood, either unsorted or a sorted T cell fraction (not recorded which). The origin of the receptors is a male donor with ankylosing spondylitis or in good health (not recorded which).

CDR3 sequence reads: CASSTSNYGYTF. CDR3 DNA: TGTGCCAGCAGCACCTCTAACTATGGCTACACCTTC. The chain carries TRBV6-6 and TRBJ1-2; D is unclear. This CDR3 contains 12 residues. Trimming cost V 6 bases and J 0 bases, with 5 bases left between them. Germline lookup yields CDR1 MNHNY and CDR2 SVGAGI (reference sequence).

This clonotype was seen at least ten times. This chain connects TRBV7-8 to TRBJ2-1; 9 nucleotides line up with TRBD1. The CDR3 covers 15 residues. V lost 1 base and J lost 9; bases outside the gene matches: 7. The germline CDR1 and CDR2 sequences are SGHVS and FQNEAQ. For the CDR3, the DNA is TGTGCCAGCAGCTTAGGGGACAGGGTTGGGAGTGAGCAGTTCTTC. Its protein product is CASSLGDRVGSEQFF.

Many counts were recorded for this clonotype. The chain uses TRBV5-1 and TRBJ2-2; D is unresolved. Per germline, CDR1 SGHRS and CDR2 YFSETQ. Trimming removed 5 bases at V and 0 bases at J, with 14 bases between. The CDR3 consists of 16 residues. The chain's CDR3 is CASRPVGNANTGELFF. In DNA form, the CDR3 reads TGCGCCAGCAGGCCTGTGGGGAACGCGAACACCGGGGAGCTGTTTTTT.

This clonotype was seen more than once but under ten times. Given a much more abundant clone one base away, this may be a read error. V is TRBV20-1 and J is TRBJ2-2; possible D gene TRBD2, 5 bases. CDR1 DFQATT and CDR2 SNEGSKA come from the germline V gene (reference sequence). The CDR3 length is 13 residues. The CDR3 protein is CNAAPGMSGELFF. The CDR3 DNA is TGCAATGCCGCCCCCGGGATGTCCGGGGAGCTGTTTTTT.

On this clonotype itself: This may come from a read error, since a much larger clone is one base off. The V gene is TRBV5-1, the J gene TRBJ1-1; D gene unclear. Germline V gene data show CDR1 as SGHRS and CDR2 as YFSETQ. This CDR3 is 14 amino acids long. This chain's CDR3 is CVSSGGRRNTEAFF. DNA for the CDR3: TGCGTCAGCAGCGGCGGACGGAGAAACACTGAAGCTTTCTTT.

This clonotype was detected ten times or more. The chain combines TRBV6-1 with TRBJ1-1; 9 positions agree with TRBD1. The germline V gene has CDR1 MNHNS and CDR2 SASEGT. The CDR3 covers 16 residues. Trimming at V came to 6 bases and at J to 1 base, leaving 9 bases not matched to a gene. CDR3 in DNA: TGTGCCAGCAGCCGCGGCCGACAGGGGGGGAACACTGAAGCTTTCTTT. It translates to CASSRGRQGGNTEAFF.

A note on this clonotype: This sequence may be a read error, since a much larger clone differs from it by one base. CDR3 in amino acids: CASLALGKNIQYF. The DNA of the CDR3 is TGTGCCAGCCTAGCGTTGGGGAAAAACATTCAGTACTTC. The V call is TRBV6-6, the J call TRBJ2-4; tentatively, D is TRBD2 (6 bases). CDR3 length: 13 residues. Germline lookup yields CDR1 MNHNY and CDR2 SVGAGI (reference sequence). V dropped 8 bases and J dropped 4 bases, with 12 bases sitting between them.

In its sample, this clonotype was seen many times. The rearrangement links TRBV27 to TRBJ2-1; no firm D call. From germline, CDR1 is MNHEY and CDR2 SMNVEV (reference sequence). V lost 0 bases and J lost 3, with 12 bases in between. The CDR3 sequence is 16 residues long. The CDR3 region is CASSLSPQSIYNEQFF. The CDR3 region has the DNA TGTGCCAGCAGTTTATCGCCCCAGAGTATCTACAATGAGCAGTTCTTC.

There are many counts of this clonotype. V and J are TRBV25-1 and TRBJ2-6; 7 bases agree with TRBD2. Looked up from germline, CDR1 is MGHDK and CDR2 is SYGVNS. The CDR3 is made up of 13 amino acids. Unmatched junction bases numbered 6, after V lost 8 bases and J lost 8 bases. CDR3 sequence reads: CASGGRGPNVLTF. The CDR3 nucleotides are TGTGCCAGCGGGGGGAGGGGCCCCAACGTCCTGACTTTC. Supplemented by reference TRBV25-1 and TRBJ2-6, the full variable domain reads EADIYQTPRYLVIGTGKKITLECSQTMGHDKMYWYQQDPGMELHLIHYSYGVNSTEKGDLSSESTVSRIRTEHFPLTLESARPSHTSQYLCASGGRGPNVLTFGAGSRLTVL.

This clonotype was picked up a small number of times. The CDR3 DNA reads TGTGCCAGCAGTCCGGACAGTCCGACTAACTATGGCTACACCTTC. Its protein product is CASSPDSPTNYGYTF. The rearrangement uses TRBV6-1 and TRBJ1-2, with TRBD1 as a possible D gene (6 bases). The CDR3 loop spans 15 amino acids. Trimming stripped 5 bases from V and 0 bases from J, with 13 bases between. Germline V lookup: CDR1 MNHNS, CDR2 SASEGT.

The V gene is TRBV6-1, the J gene TRBJ1-2, with D hard to call. V lost 7 bases, J lost 2 bases, and 20 bases lay in between. CDR1 is MNHNS and CDR2 is SASEGT in the germline V gene. The CDR3 length is 16 residues. The CDR3 region has the DNA TGTGCCAGCACCCACGGTGCCCGAGGGTCCAACTATGGCTACACCTTC. Translation gives CASTHGARGSNYGYTF.

This clonotype was found many times. The chain joins TRBV20-1 to TRBJ2-3; 9 bases align to TRBD2. J was trimmed by 3 bases and V by 5 bases; bases with no gene match: 12. CDR1 DFQATT and CDR2 SNEGSKA come from the germline V gene (reference sequence). The CDR3 covers 16 residues. CDR3: CSAGTAGTSYTDTQYF. The CDR3 nucleotides read TGCAGTGCTGGAACGGCCGGGACTAGCTATACAGATACGCAGTATTTT.

This clonotype was detected ten times or more. This chain links TRBV5-1 with TRBJ1-4; D gene ambiguous. The CDR3 loop spans 16 amino acids. V was cut by 4 bases and J by 3 bases, with 16 bases left in between. CDR1 is SGHRS, CDR2 YFSETQ, per germline. The CDR3 region is CASSGPSGVANEKLFF. DNA of the CDR3: TGCGCCAGCAGCGGTCCCTCCGGAGTAGCTAATGAAAAACTGTTTTTT.

The chain joins TRBV2 to TRBJ1-2, with 9 positions matching TRBD1. Per germline, CDR1 SNHLY and CDR2 FYNNEI. The CDR3 is 15 amino acids. The J segment lost 4 bases and the V segment lost 6 bases, leaving 9 bases of the junction unmatched. DNA of the CDR3: TGTGCCAGCAGGGGCCTACAGGGGGCAGGCTATGGCTACACCTTC. Amino acids: CASRGLQGAGYGYTF.

In this sample, this clonotype turned up a few times. The chain recombines TRBV6-1 with TRBJ1-5; D not resolved. Germline V gene data show CDR1 as MNHNS and CDR2 as SASEGT. The V and J ends lost 6 bases and 0 bases respectively, with 12 bases between them. The CDR3 runs to 15 residues. CDR3 in amino acids: CASRTSGYSNQPQHF. As DNA, the CDR3 is TGTGCCAGCAGAACCTCCGGCTATAGCAATCAGCCCCAGCATTTT.

Ten or more counts support this clonotype. V is TRBV3-1 and J is TRBJ1-1; 8 bases are a match to TRBD1. Germline V lookup: CDR1 LGHDT, CDR2 YNNKEL (reference sequence). This CDR3 spans 14 amino acids. With 4 bases clipped from V and 11 bases from J, the junction kept 12 bases outside the gene matches. CDR3 sequence reads: CASSPGRQGNGAFF. For the CDR3, the DNA is TGTGCCAGCAGCCCAGGGAGACAGGGGAATGGGGCTTTCTTT.

The V gene is TRBV20-1, the J gene TRBJ2-1; 14 bases are shared with TRBD2. CDR1 and CDR2 (germline): DFQATT, SNEGSKA (reference sequence). With V trimmed by 0 bases and J by 2 bases, 12 bases remained unmatched. CDR3 length equals 20 residues. CDR3 DNA sequence: TGCAGTGCTAGAGATTATAGACTAGCGGGGGGGCCTGGCGCCTACAATGAGCAGTTCTTC. Translated, it gives CSARDYRLAGGPGAYNEQFF.

The chain combines TRBV7-9 with TRBJ2-3, with D unclear. The CDR3 length is 16 residues. The V end was cut by 1 base, the J end by 1 base, with 12 bases between. CDR1 is SEHNR and CDR2 is FQNEAQ in the germline V gene (reference sequence). The CDR3 nucleotides are TGTGCCAGCAGCTTAGAGCAAATTTCCGGCACAGATACGCAGTATTTT. It specifies CASSLEQISGTDTQYF.